These 27 T cell receptor beta chains were all obtained from the same sample, sequenced in a study of blood T cell repertoires in COVID-19. Here immunoSEQ multiplex PCR was the method, and the copy in TCRdb shows in-frame clones only, minus some. The table lists 200,000 to 300,000 clones, around 89% of them singletons, with over 0.75% in the top ten. What was sequenced was PBMCs or T cells enriched from blood (not recorded which). The receptors originated from a man in his fifties who had been exposed to COVID-19.

The chain joins TRBV13 to TRBJ1-5; TRBD1 matches at 7 bases. Trimming took 4 bases from V and 4 from J; bases not matched to a gene: 10. The germline V gene encodes CDR1 PRHDT and CDR2 FYEKMQ (reference sequence). The CDR3 runs 16 residues. CDR3 sequence: CASSSKRQGVNQPQHF. As DNA, the CDR3 is TGTGCCAGCAGCTCGAAGAGACAGGGAGTTAATCAGCCCCAGCATTTT.

V and J are TRBV5-5 and TRBJ2-7, with 7 bases fitting TRBD2. Germline V gene data show CDR1 as SGHKS and CDR2 as YYEKEE (reference sequence). Trimming at V came to 4 bases and at J to 3 bases, leaving 7 bases not matched to a gene. The CDR3 contains 14 residues. The CDR3 is CASSRGDRGYEQYV. CDR3 in DNA: TGTGCCAGCAGCCGGGGGGATAGGGGCTACGAGCAGTACGTC.

The rearrangement joins TRBV11-3 to TRBJ1-2; 8 nucleotides align to TRBD1. With 5 bases clipped from V and 3 bases from J, the junction kept 8 bases outside the gene matches. The germline V gene has CDR1 SGHNT and CDR2 YENEEA. This CDR3 region has 15 residues. CDR3: CASSASGQGYYGYTF. The CDR3 DNA reads as TGTGCCAGCAGCGCCTCCGGACAGGGCTACTATGGCTACACCTTC.

The chain employs TRBV5-8 and TRBJ2-3; 11 positions match TRBD1. This CDR3 region has 16 residues. Trimming at V came to 0 bases and at J to 5 bases, leaving 5 bases not matched to a gene. The germline CDR1 and CDR2 sequences are SGHTS and YDEGEE. DNA for the CDR3: TGTGCCAGCAGCTTGGCTTGGGGACAGGGGGTAGATACGCAGTATTTT. Its translation is CASSLAWGQGVDTQYF.

A single count supports this clone. The chain joins TRBV6-5 to TRBJ1-6; possibly TRBD1 for D (6 bases). Trimming shortened V by 2 bases and J by 10 bases, and 15 bases separated the two germline ends. This CDR3 contains 15 residues. Germline-derived CDR1 and CDR2 are MNHEY and SVGAGI. The CDR3 nucleotides are TGTGCCAGCAGTTACAACAGGGTAAAACAATCACCCCTCCACTTT. Its protein is CASSYNRVKQSPLHF.

The chain links TRBV19 to TRBJ2-1, with 7 nucleotides matching TRBD2. The germline gives CDR1 LNHDA, CDR2 SQIVND (reference sequence). The CDR3 is 17 residues long. Trimming took 4 bases from V and 4 from J; bases not matched to a gene: 13. This chain's CDR3 is CASSSLGRGSTYNEQFF. The CDR3 bases are TGTGCCAGTAGTAGCCTTGGGCGCGGGAGTACTTACAATGAGCAGTTCTTC.

V gene TRBV18 combines with J gene TRBJ2-3; TRBD2 is a possible D gene (5 bases). The CDR3 is 17 residues long. Per germline, CDR1 KGHSH and CDR2 LQKENI. Trimming cost V 0 bases and J 0 bases, with 13 bases left between them. The CDR3 nucleotides read TGTGCCAGCTCACCACCTTACGGGGTACCTAGCACAGATACGCAGTATTTT. It specifies CASSPPYGVPSTDTQYF. Full variable domain (remainder filled in from reference TRBV18 and TRBJ2-3): NAGVMQNPRHLVRRRGQEARLRCSPMKGHSHVYWYRQLPEEGLKFMVYLQKENIIDESGMPKERFSAEFPKEGPSILRIQQVVRGDSAAYFCASSPPYGVPSTDTQYFGPGTRLTVL.

This rearrangement joins TRBV18 to TRBJ2-1; perhaps TRBD1 as D (5 bases). Germline V gene data show CDR1 as KGHSH and CDR2 as LQKENI. V shed 3 bases and J shed 5 bases, with 11 bases lying between them. The CDR3 has 14 residues. The CDR3: CASSPMVTDNEQFF. CDR3 nucleotide sequence: TGTGCCAGCTCACCCATGGTGACAGACAATGAGCAGTTCTTC.

The chain couples TRBV5-5 to TRBJ2-1; 10 bases align to TRBD1. V trimming: 4 bases; J trimming: 7 bases; junction bases outside the gene matches: 8. Per the germline V gene, CDR1 is SGHKS and CDR2 is YYEKEE (reference sequence). The CDR3 spans 15 residues. The CDR3 sequence: CASSLTGGSPNEQFF. For the CDR3, the DNA is TGTGCCAGCAGCCTGACAGGGGGCTCCCCGAATGAGCAGTTCTTC. Full variable domain (outside the CDR3, taken from reference TRBV5-5 and TRBJ2-1): DAGVTQSPTHLIKTRGQQVTLRCSPISGHKSVSWYQQVLGQGPQFIFQYYEKEERGRGNFPDRFSARQFPNYSSELNVNALLLGDSALYLCASSLTGGSPNEQFFGPGTRLTVL.

This clone was seen just once. The chain combines TRBV11-3 with TRBJ2-1, with 7 bases aligning to TRBD1. The CDR3 covers 19 residues. The germline CDR1 and CDR2 sequences are SGHNT and YENEEA. Trimming cost V 5 bases and J 6 bases; bases outside gene matches: 22. In nucleotides, the CDR3 is TGTGCCAGCAGCGCAGTAGGCTTGAGATGGGACAGCCTCACCAATGAGCAGTTCTTC. It translates to CASSAVGLRWDSLTNEQFF. The full variable domain, completed using reference TRBV11-3 and TRBJ2-1, is EAGVVQSPRYKIIEKKQPVAFWCNPISGHNTLYWYLQNLGQGPELLIRYENEEAVDDSQLPKDRFSAERLKGVDSTLKIQPAELGDSAVYLCASSAVGLRWDSLTNEQFFGPGTRLTVL.

V and J are TRBV5-1 and TRBJ2-1; 16 bases map to TRBD2. This CDR3 is built from 18 residues. V dropped 4 bases and J dropped 5; count of bases not matched to a gene: 9. Germline V CDR1 and CDR2: SGHRS, YFSETQ. CDR3 sequence (DNA): TGCGCCAGCAGCCAAACCGGGACTAGCGGGAGGGTTAACAATGAGCAGTTCTTC. Amino acids: CASSQTGTSGRVNNEQFF.

The chain employs TRBV5-1 and TRBJ2-1, with 9 bases matching TRBD1. The CDR3 totals 15 residues. From germline, CDR1 is SGHRS and CDR2 YFSETQ. V lost 5 bases to trimming and J lost 6 bases; unmatched junction nucleotides: 9. CDR3 sequence: CASRELQGAANEQFF. In nucleotides, the CDR3 is TGCGCCAGCAGAGAGTTACAGGGGGCGGCCAATGAGCAGTTCTTC.

The rearrangement links TRBV27 to TRBJ2-2, with 12 bases fitting TRBD2. The CDR3 has 19 amino acids. J was trimmed by 6 bases and V by 2 bases; bases with no gene match: 13. Looked up from germline, CDR1 is MNHEY and CDR2 is SMNVEV (reference sequence). The CDR3 loop is CASSLEPSGLAGFAGELFF. DNA for the CDR3: TGTGCCAGCAGTTTAGAGCCCTCCGGACTAGCGGGGTTCGCCGGGGAGCTGTTTTTT.

The chain is built from TRBV7-6 and TRBJ1-3; no clear D gene. With 6 bases removed from V and 0 bases from J, the gap between germline ends came to 12 bases. CDR1 and CDR2 from the germline V gene are SGHVS and FNYEAQ. The CDR3 is 15 amino acids. The CDR3: CASSYTLSSGNTIYF. The CDR3, as DNA: TGTGCCAGCAGTTATACCTTGAGCTCTGGAAACACCATATATTTT.

The chain combines TRBV30 with TRBJ1-6, with D uncertain. The CDR3 is made up of 14 amino acids. Germline V lookup: CDR1 GTSNPN, CDR2 SVGIG (reference sequence). V lost 0 bases to trimming and J lost 4 bases, with 7 bases between them. The CDR3 DNA reads TGTGCCTGGAGTGTTGCGGGGTATAATTCACCCCTCCACTTT. Its protein product is CAWSVAGYNSPLHF.

The rearrangement joins TRBV18 to TRBJ1-1; 7 bases align to TRBD1. In germline, CDR1 is KGHSH, CDR2 LQKENI. There are 17 residues in the CDR3. V shed 2 bases and J 0 bases; nucleotides not matched to a gene: 9. The CDR3 DNA reads as TGTGCCAGCTCACCAAGGTTAGGGGGCGGACTGAACACTGAAGCTTTCTTT. It specifies CASSPRLGGGLNTEAFF.

Turning to this clone: At the DNA level, this CDR3 is encoded by other sequences in the same sample as well. The chain links TRBV18 to TRBJ1-1; D gene unclear. The germline gives CDR1 KGHSH, CDR2 LQKENI. The CDR3 length is 13 residues. V was cut by 6 bases and J by 5 bases, with 13 bases left in between. The CDR3 DNA follows: TGTGCCAGCTCTGGCCCGAGAGGAACTGAAGCTTTCTTT. As protein: CASSGPRGTEAFF.

The chain carries TRBV7-7 and TRBJ2-2; D perhaps matches TRBD2 (5 bases). Germline V lookup: CDR1 SSHAT, CDR2 FNYEAQ (reference sequence). This CDR3 is 13 amino acids long. The CDR3 region is CASDQRVTGELFF. In nucleotides, the CDR3 is TGTGCTAGCGACCAGAGGGTGACCGGGGAGCTGTTTTTT.

The chain couples TRBV28 to TRBJ1-1, with D possibly being TRBD1 (6 bases). The V gene's germline CDR1 is MDHEN and CDR2 SYDVKM. With 7 bases removed from V and 9 bases from J, the gap between germline ends came to 18 bases. The CDR3 covers 13 residues. CDR3 DNA: TGTGCCAGCACCTTAGGGGTGGGGACAAAAGCTTTCTTT. Protein product: CASTLGVGTKAFF.

This chain connects TRBV11-1 to TRBJ1-1; the D gene is possibly TRBD1 (5 bases). Trimming pared 5 bases from V and 0 bases from J, leaving 10 bases between. This CDR3 region has 14 residues. The germline CDR1 and CDR2 sequences are SGHAT and FQDESV (reference sequence). CDR3 amino acids: CASSPDIMNTEAFF. For the CDR3, the DNA is TGTGCCAGCAGCCCGGACATAATGAACACTGAAGCTTTCTTT.

V is TRBV6-5 and J is TRBJ2-1, with 7 bases fitting TRBD2. Trimming at V came to 4 bases and at J to 2 bases, leaving 8 bases not matched to a gene. This CDR3 has 16 amino acids. Germline V gives CDR1 MNHEY, CDR2 SVGAGI. DNA of the CDR3: TGTGCCAGCAGTTGGGCTAGCGGCCGTACCTACAATGAGCAGTTCTTC. Translating it yields CASSWASGRTYNEQFF.

Of note for this clone: The same CDR3 arises from other DNA sequences in this sample as well. The genes are TRBV5-1 and TRBJ1-1; tentatively, D is TRBD1 (5 bases). Germline loops: CDR1 SGHRS, CDR2 YFSETQ. V lost 0 bases and J lost 4, with 7 bases in between. The CDR3 covers 13 residues. The CDR3 coding sequence is TGCGCCAGCAGCTTGGCAGGGTTCACTGAAGCTTTCTTT. It yields the protein CASSLAGFTEAFF.

The J gene is TRBJ2-1, the V gene TRBV5-1, with D possibly being TRBD2 (6 bases). Trimming took off 0 bases at V and 7 bases at J, with 17 bases between the two ends. This CDR3 has 16 residues. CDR1 is SGHRS, CDR2 YFSETQ, per germline. In DNA, the CDR3 is TGCGCCAGCAGCTTGGATGGGGGAGGCCTGAGGAATGAGCAGTTCTTC. Its protein product is CASSLDGGGLRNEQFF.

This chain links TRBV10-3 with TRBJ2-3; D is undetermined. Germline assignment: CDR1 ENHRY and CDR2 SYGVKD. This CDR3 comprises 16 residues. V was pared by 6 bases and J by 3 bases, with 19 bases between. The CDR3 nucleotides are TGTGCCATCAGCGCACCCGAGGAAAGAGGTACAGATACGCAGTATTTT. Translated: CAISAPEERGTDTQYF.

The chain recombines TRBV11-1 with TRBJ2-5, with D possibly being TRBD2 (5 bases). CDR3 length: 13 residues. Germline V gives CDR1 SGHAT, CDR2 FQDESV (reference sequence). V gave up 4 bases and J gave up 2 bases, with 8 bases separating them. CDR3 sequence (DNA): TGTGCCAGCAGCTCCCGGGGTCAAGAGACCCAGTACTTC. Its translation is CASSSRGQETQYF.

Only a few counts were recorded for this clone. The V call is TRBV27, the J call TRBJ1-5, with a weak D call TRBD1 (6 bases). The CDR3 is made up of 14 amino acids. Germline values: CDR1 MNHEY, CDR2 SMNVEV (reference sequence). V lost 5 bases, J lost 5 bases, and 13 bases lay in between. Here the CDR3 DNA reads TGTGCCAGCAGTCCCCCTGGGGGCTATCAGCCCCAGCATTTT. Its translation: CASSPPGGYQPQHF.

The V gene is TRBV5-1, the J gene TRBJ2-1; 10 nucleotides line up with TRBD2. The CDR3 sequence is 15 residues long. CDR1 and CDR2 (germline): SGHRS, YFSETQ. The V gene end was trimmed by 5 bases and the J gene end by 5 bases; junction bases not matched to a gene: 7. CDR3 nucleotides: TGCGCCAGCAGTATTTTAGCGGGGGGAAACAATGAGCAGTTCTTC. Protein: CASSILAGGNNEQFF.